The 24 T cell receptor beta chains below come from one sample, sequenced in a study of naive and memory T cell subsets (dated by TCRdb to about 2017). The library was made by UMI-ligation and nested PCR. The sequencer was an Illumina MiSeq. The beta constant-region primer consisted of an equimolar mixture of two oligonucleotides that together covered TRBC1 and TRBC2. Four rounds of PCR, combining the SP2 primer with nested alpha and beta constant-region primers, were used to amplify the ligated cDNA. In TCRdb, the public reads were trimmed at Q25 with fastp and aligned with MiXCR, with productive beta chains retained. Each entry is one CDR3 protein sequence, shown with its most common DNA and genes. In all, the sample holds approximately 140,000 distinct CDR3 sequences, and roughly a fifth of those were seen once. 0.6% to 0.8% of the sample is held by the ten biggest clonotypes. These TCRs' antigens remain unknown.

On the study overall, not on this receptor specifically: Naive repertoires, especially CD8, contained a few larger clonotypes, possibly memory cells re-expressing CD45RA.

Sequenced sample: naive CD8+ T cells from blood. Taken with the paper, the label for cell subset or site translates to: naive T cells, CD45RA high CD27+. These receptor sequences come from a human donor in good health.

This clonotype was seen a few times. The rearrangement links TRBV11-2 to TRBJ2-3; 11 bases align to TRBD2. Looked up from germline, CDR1 is SGHAT and CDR2 is FQNNGV. V gave up 6 bases and J gave up 2 bases; unmatched junction bases: 4. This CDR3 is built from 15 residues. CDR3 coding DNA: TGTGCCAGCAGAGGACTAGCGGGCCCCACAGATACGCAGTATTTT. Encoded protein: CASRGLAGPTDTQYF.

V and J are TRBV28 and TRBJ1-4; the D gene is possibly TRBD1 (6 bases). The CDR3 has 15 amino acids. The V and J ends lost 7 bases and 7 bases respectively, with 19 bases between them. Germline V CDR1 and CDR2: MDHEN, SYDVKM. The CDR3 DNA is TGTGCCAGCACTCTAATGGACAGCCCTGGTGAAAAACTGTTTTTT. This encodes CASTLMDSPGEKLFF.

This clonotype was detected only a few times. The chain couples TRBV11-2 to TRBJ2-5, with 7 bases identical to TRBD1. This CDR3 has 14 residues. The V gene end was trimmed by 5 bases and the J gene end by 2 bases; junction bases not matched to a gene: 5. The germline V gene encodes CDR1 SGHAT and CDR2 FQNNGV. The chain's CDR3 is CASSHRDSQETQYF. CDR3 nucleotide sequence: TGTGCCAGCAGCCACCGGGACAGTCAAGAGACCCAGTACTTC.

The chain links TRBV19 to TRBJ2-4; possibly TRBD2 for D (6 bases). The ends were cut back, 1 base at V and 6 bases at J, with 13 bases in the middle. Germline lookup yields CDR1 LNHDA and CDR2 SQIVND (reference sequence). The CDR3 contains 15 residues. DNA of the CDR3: TGTGCCAGTAGTATAGTGGGGGGAGAAAGAAACATTCAGTACTTC. It codes for CASSIVGGERNIQYF.

The chain is built from TRBV6-5 and TRBJ2-1, with 7 bases identical to TRBD2. The CDR3 spans 17 residues. With 0 bases clipped from V and 9 bases from J, the junction kept 14 bases outside the gene matches. The germline V gene encodes CDR1 MNHEY and CDR2 SVGAGI. CDR3 DNA sequence: TGTGCCAGCAGTTACTCGGGGTTCGGGGGAGGGGCCAGTGAGCAGTTCTTC. Its translation is CASSYSGFGGGASEQFF.

J is TRBJ2-3 and V is TRBV15, with 8 positions matching TRBD1. This CDR3 spans 16 amino acids. V was clipped by 6 bases and J by 4 bases; unmatched bases: 12. Germline-derived CDR1 and CDR2 are LNHNV and YYDKDF (reference sequence). The CDR3 protein is CATSNTDRVDPDTQYF. CDR3 nucleotide sequence: TGTGCCACCAGTAATACGGACAGGGTCGACCCAGATACGCAGTATTTT.

This clonotype was picked up a small number of times. The J gene is TRBJ2-7, the V gene TRBV28, with D perhaps matching TRBD2 (5 bases). The germline V gene has CDR1 MDHEN and CDR2 SYDVKM. Trimming left V 6 bases short and J 2 bases short, with 14 bases between. The CDR3 has 14 amino acids. This CDR3 reads CASSRPLGPYEQYF. CDR3 coding DNA: TGTGCCAGCAGCCGCCCACTAGGTCCCTACGAGCAGTACTTC.

V gene TRBV20-1 combines with J gene TRBJ2-1; 14 bases are a match to TRBD2. The CDR3 is 17 amino acids. J was trimmed by 0 bases and V by 0 bases; bases with no gene match: 1. The V gene's germline CDR1 is DFQATT and CDR2 SNEGSKA (reference sequence). CDR3 sequence: CSARDGTSGSSYNEQFF. Here the CDR3 DNA reads TGCAGTGCTAGAGATGGGACTAGCGGGAGCTCCTACAATGAGCAGTTCTTC.

The chain recombines TRBV9 with TRBJ1-1, with unresolved D. This CDR3 is built from 13 residues. The germline CDR1 and CDR2 sequences are SGDLS and YYNGEE. Deletions cut 2 bases from V and 6 bases from J, with 11 bases between. The CDR3 protein is CASSVGLNAEAFF. The CDR3 DNA is TGTGCCAGCAGCGTGGGCCTTAACGCTGAAGCTTTCTTT.

This chain uses TRBV2 with TRBJ2-7; D is uncertain. Germline CDR1 SNHLY, CDR2 FYNNEI. V was trimmed by 3 bases and J by 3 bases, leaving 3 bases between them. The CDR3 covers 11 residues. The CDR3 sequence: CASSDNYEQYF. For the CDR3, the DNA is TGTGCCAGCAGTGATAACTACGAGCAGTACTTC.

The chain joins TRBV20-1 to TRBJ1-4; D not certain. The CDR3 length is 12 residues. The germline gives CDR1 DFQATT, CDR2 SNEGSKA (reference sequence). V lost 6 bases and J lost 10, with 15 bases in between. As DNA, the CDR3 is TGCAGTGCCGACGGGCCCGAGGGAAAACTGTTTTTT. It yields the protein CSADGPEGKLFF.

The rearrangement joins TRBV12-3 or TRBV12-4 to TRBJ2-2, with 9 bases fitting TRBD2. The junction had 1 base not matched to a gene; V was cut back by 3 bases and J by 2 bases. The CDR3 loop spans 15 amino acids. The CDR3 DNA reads TGTGCCAGCAGTTTGACTAGCGGAAACACCGGGGAGCTGTTTTTT. Protein: CASSLTSGNTGELFF.

This clonotype has only a few counts. This rearrangement joins TRBV19 to TRBJ2-1; no definite D call. Germline values: CDR1 LNHDA, CDR2 SQIVND (reference sequence). V gave up 2 bases and J gave up 9 bases, with 14 bases separating them. The length of the CDR3 is 14 residues. In nucleotides, the CDR3 is TGTGCCAGTAGTATACGAGTGGTGGGTGGTGAGCAGTTCTTC. Protein product: CASSIRVVGGEQFF.

This clonotype was picked up a small number of times. This chain links TRBV19 with TRBJ2-1; TRBD1 or TRBD2 may be the D gene (6 bases each). The V gene's germline CDR1 is LNHDA and CDR2 SQIVND (reference sequence). Trimming removed 7 bases from V and 8 bases from J, with 9 bases in between. There are 11 residues in the CDR3. CDR3 loop: CASNGGHEQFF. CDR3 DNA: TGTGCCAGTAACGGGGGCCATGAGCAGTTCTTC.

The rearrangement uses TRBV6-2 or TRBV6-3 and TRBJ1-2, with no clear D. The V end was cut by 2 bases, the J end by 6 bases, with 10 bases between. The CDR3 is 13 residues long. CDR1 is MNHEY and CDR2 is SVGEGT in the germline V gene. The CDR3 protein is CASSYPDGHGYTF. DNA of the CDR3: TGTGCCAGCAGTTACCCCGACGGCCATGGCTACACCTTC.

This clonotype was detected only a few times. This chain connects TRBV4-1 to TRBJ2-1; 11 bases map to TRBD2. V lost 6 bases to trimming and J lost 7 bases; unmatched junction nucleotides: 8. Germline-derived CDR1 and CDR2 are MGHRA and YSYEKL. This CDR3 has 15 residues. The CDR3 reads CASSKLAGARNEQFF. As DNA, the CDR3 is TGCGCCAGCAGTAAACTAGCGGGAGCGAGGAATGAGCAGTTCTTC.

This clonotype was observed a few times. The rearrangement joins TRBV25-1 to TRBJ2-2, with D maybe TRBD1 (6 bases). CDR1 MGHDK and CDR2 SYGVNS come from the germline V gene. The CDR3 contains 12 residues. The V end lost 7 bases, the J end lost 8 bases, and 11 bases lay between the germline ends. In DNA form, the CDR3 reads TGTGCCAGCACTACAGGGCCAGGGGAGCTGTTTTTT. It translates to CASTTGPGELFF.

For the CDR3, the DNA is TGTGCCAGCAGCCCTGGTATAGAGCAGTTCTTC. The encoded protein is CASSPGIEQFF. This rearrangement joins TRBV28 to TRBJ2-1, with D hard to call. CDR1 is MDHEN and CDR2 is SYDVKM in the germline V gene. The CDR3 is 11 residues long. The germline V and J ends were trimmed by 6 bases and 10 bases, with 10 bases remaining between them.

The chain links TRBV5-1 to TRBJ2-1; TRBD2 matches 9 bases. CDR1 and CDR2 from the germline V gene are SGHRS and YFSETQ. The CDR3 has 13 residues. Unmatched junction bases numbered 6, after V lost 4 bases and J lost 10 bases. The CDR3 sequence is CASSPDSGREQFF. The CDR3 nucleotides are TGCGCCAGCAGCCCGGACAGCGGGAGGGAGCAGTTCTTC.

This clonotype was detected only a few times. The genes are TRBV20-1 and TRBJ2-3; TRBD2 agrees at 12 bases. The CDR3 is made up of 20 amino acids. CDR1 and CDR2 (germline): DFQATT, SNEGSKA (reference sequence). V dropped 0 bases and J dropped 2; count of bases not matched to a gene: 15. The CDR3 spells CSARDYTSGRKWVNTDTQYF. DNA for the CDR3: TGCAGTGCTAGAGATTATACTAGCGGGAGGAAATGGGTGAACACAGATACGCAGTATTTT.

V gene TRBV28 combines with J gene TRBJ1-1, with D possibly TRBD1 on 6 matching bases. The CDR3 sequence is 15 residues long. V lost 1 base and J lost 4, with 13 bases in between. The germline gives CDR1 MDHEN, CDR2 SYDVKM. The CDR3: CASSLLAGVGTEAFF. The CDR3 DNA sequence: TGTGCCAGCAGTTTATTGGCAGGGGTGGGCACTGAAGCTTTCTTT.

The CDR3 DNA is TGTGCCAGCAGTTTCGGGGAGAGCTCCTACGAGCAGTACTTC. Translated, it gives CASSFGESSYEQYF. This chain uses TRBV12-3 or TRBV12-4 with TRBJ2-7; D is perhaps TRBD2 (5 bases). The CDR3 is made up of 14 amino acids. Trimming removed 3 bases from V and 0 bases from J, with 9 bases in between.

The chain has TRBV28 and TRBJ1-1; weak D call: TRBD1 (5 bases). Germline CDR1 is MDHEN and CDR2 is SYDVKM. Trimming shortened V by 2 bases and J by 8 bases, and 15 bases separated the two germline ends. The length of the CDR3 is 14 residues. The CDR3 loop is CASSLRGFAVEAFF. For the CDR3, the DNA is TGTGCCAGCAGTTTAAGGGGATTTGCGGTGGAAGCTTTCTTT.

This sequence joins TRBV15 and TRBJ2-1, with TRBD2 matching 11 bases. The CDR3 is made up of 14 amino acids. The ends lost 5 bases at V and 6 bases at J; junction bases unmatched: 3. Germline-derived CDR1 and CDR2 are LNHNV and YYDKDF (reference sequence). CDR3 nucleotide sequence: TGTGCCACCAGCCCTCTAGCGGGGGGCAATGAGCAGTTCTTC. It specifies CATSPLAGGNEQFF.